The 14 T cell receptor beta chains below all came from one sample that was sequenced in a study of blood T cell repertoires in COVID-19. Repertoires were generated with immunoSEQ multiplex PCR, while TCRdb's copy carries only in-frame clones and drops some. The sample has around 500,000 clones; roughly nine tenths are singletons. What was sequenced was PBMCs or T cells enriched from blood (not recorded which). The receptors come from a woman in her sixties or seventies who had recovered from COVID-19.

V and J are TRBV4-1 and TRBJ1-1, with D maybe TRBD1 (5 bases). This CDR3 spans 14 amino acids. Per the germline V gene, CDR1 is MGHRA and CDR2 is YSYEKL. Trimming cost V 4 bases and J 0 bases, with 9 bases left between them. The CDR3 loop is CASSPRQMNTEAFF. The CDR3 DNA reads as TGCGCCAGCAGCCCCCGACAGATGAACACTGAAGCTTTCTTT.

The chain joins TRBV7-9 to TRBJ1-2; 7 bases fit TRBD1. V lost 7 bases and J lost 3; bases outside the gene matches: 11. Germline CDR1 reads SEHNR; CDR2 reads FQNEAQ (reference sequence). This CDR3 comprises 15 residues. The CDR3 coding sequence is TGTGCCAGCAACCGACAGGGCAGCCAGGACTATGGCTACACCTTC. Translation: CASNRQGSQDYGYTF.

V is TRBV30 and J is TRBJ1-4, with D perhaps matching TRBD1 (6 bases). Germline V gene lookup returns CDR1 GTSNPN and CDR2 SVGIG (reference sequence). The CDR3 has 15 amino acids. Trimming took off 0 bases at V and 3 bases at J, with 11 bases between the two ends. This chain's CDR3 is CAWSVLGAPNEKLFF. The DNA of the CDR3 is TGTGCCTGGAGTGTGTTGGGGGCACCTAATGAAAAACTGTTTTTT.

The chain joins TRBV10-3 to TRBJ2-3; 10 bases are shared with TRBD2. V shed 4 bases and J 2 bases; nucleotides not matched to a gene: 3. The CDR3 spans 15 residues. The germline V gene encodes CDR1 ENHRY and CDR2 SYGVKD. The CDR3 reads CAISGAGGLTDTQYF. The CDR3 nucleotides are TGTGCCATCAGTGGAGCGGGGGGGCTCACAGATACGCAGTATTTT.

This clone was counted once. The chain couples TRBV24-1 to TRBJ2-3, with 8 bases identical to TRBD2. Unmatched junction bases numbered 22, after V lost 4 bases and J lost 5 bases. Germline V CDR1 and CDR2: KGHDR, SFDVKD. This CDR3 region has 20 residues. This CDR3 reads CATSDPVRETRGAGVDTQYF. CDR3 DNA: TGTGCCACCAGTGACCCCGTTCGTGAAACGCGGGGGGCCGGGGTAGATACGCAGTATTTT.

This clone was observed a handful of times. This rearrangement joins TRBV19 to TRBJ2-2; 8 nucleotides agree with TRBD2. Germline CDR1 reads LNHDA; CDR2 reads SQIVND (reference sequence). CDR3 length: 13 amino acids. V dropped 4 bases and J dropped 8; count of bases not matched to a gene: 3. DNA of the CDR3: TGTGCCAGTAGTACCTTAGCGGGGGGGGAGCTGTTTTTT. This translates into CASSTLAGGELFF.

The chain links TRBV27 to TRBJ1-1; a weak D match, TRBD1 (6 bases). CDR1 and CDR2 (germline): MNHEY, SMNVEV (reference sequence). V lost 5 bases, J lost 1 base, and 8 bases lay in between. The CDR3 consists of 13 residues. CDR3 sequence: CASSRGQNTEAFF. The CDR3 nucleotides are TGTGCCAGCAGTAGGGGACAGAACACTGAAGCTTTCTTT.

Turning to this clone: Mismatch with germline at one junction end may stem from a read error. The chain combines TRBV4-1 with TRBJ1-6, with TRBD1 as a possible D gene (5 bases). Germline V gives CDR1 MGHRA, CDR2 YSYEKL. The CDR3 runs 14 residues. The CDR3 nucleotides are TGCGCCAGCAGCCAAGATTGGGGGGGAGGCGGGGCGAACTTT. As protein: CASSQDWGGGGANF.

This CDR3 is CASRREADTQYF. The DNA for the CDR3 is TGCGCCAGCCGACGGGAGGCGGATACGCAGTATTTT. The rearrangement links TRBV5-1 to TRBJ2-3, with TRBD2 matching over 7 bases. The CDR3 runs 12 residues. Germline loops: CDR1 SGHRS, CDR2 YFSETQ. After removal of 7 bases from V and 6 bases from J, the junction contained 5 bases not matched to a gene.

The sample holds one count of this clone. The chain joins TRBV2 to TRBJ1-2, with 7 bases aligning to TRBD1. The V and J ends lost 6 bases and 0 bases, in that order; junction bases with no gene match: 7. Germline CDR1 and CDR2: SNHLY and FYNNEI. The CDR3 contains 15 residues. CDR3 amino acids: CASSNRDSANYGYTF. The CDR3 DNA reads as TGTGCCAGCAGCAACCGGGACAGCGCTAACTATGGCTACACCTTC.

The gene calls are TRBV3-1 (or the pseudogene TRBV3-2) and TRBJ1-3, with a possible D match to TRBD1 (5 bases). The length of the CDR3 is 14 residues. Germline-derived CDR1 and CDR2 are LGHDT and YNNKEL (reference sequence). Trimming left V 4 bases short and J 2 bases short, with 9 bases between. DNA of the CDR3: TGTGCCAGCAGCCCAGGGTTCGCTGGAAACACCATATATTTT. Protein product: CASSPGFAGNTIYF.

V gene TRBV10-3 combines with J gene TRBJ2-2; 7 nucleotides align to TRBD2. Trimming at V came to 6 bases and at J to 2 bases, leaving 9 bases not matched to a gene. CDR1 is ENHRY, CDR2 SYGVKD, per germline. CDR3 length equals 16 residues. CDR3 loop: CAISTGTTLNTGELFF. Written as DNA, the CDR3 is TGTGCCATCAGCACCGGGACTACCTTAAACACCGGGGAGCTGTTTTTT.

The chain joins TRBV19 to TRBJ1-5; TRBD1 matches 7 bases. Per the germline V gene, CDR1 is LNHDA and CDR2 is SQIVND (reference sequence). V lost 7 bases to trimming and J lost 6 bases; unmatched junction nucleotides: 6. The CDR3 has 13 residues. The CDR3 coding sequence is TGTGCCAGTAATCCGCAGGGGGGTCAGCCCCAGCATTTT. Translating it yields CASNPQGGQPQHF.

This clone was recorded a few times. J is TRBJ1-4 and V is TRBV28, with D possibly matching TRBD1 (6 bases). V was cut by 6 bases and J by 8 bases, with 16 bases left in between. The CDR3 spans 14 residues. Germline CDR1 MDHEN, CDR2 SYDVKM. The CDR3 region is CASRTQGGGEKLFF. CDR3 DNA: TGTGCCAGCAGAACCCAGGGAGGGGGAGAAAAACTGTTTTTT. The full variable domain, its missing parts supplied by reference TRBV28 and TRBJ1-4, is DVKVTQSSRYLVKRTGEKVFLECVQDMDHENMFWYRQDPGLGLRLIYFSYDVKMKEKGDIPEGYSVSREKKERFSLILESASTNQTSMYLCASRTQGGGEKLFFGSGTQLSVL.